This T cell receptor beta chain was retrieved from a study of blood T cell repertoires in COVID-19. On the study more broadly: In each case, the material was cDNA or gDNA derived from T cells, B-cell-depleted T cells, or PBMCs.

In the authors' workflow: Reference gene primer amplification in the assay estimated nucleated cell counts. Sequencing used immunoSEQ multiplex PCR; TCRdb keeps in-frame clones, though not all of them. D and trimming were read from the DNA, whereas the V and J calls and clone size are those reported in that table. The sample has tens of thousands of clones; about two thirds are singletons. The germline V and J ends were trimmed by 4 bases and 5 bases, with 17 bases remaining between them. From germline, CDR1 is MNHEY and CDR2 SMNVEV (reference sequence). CDR3 length: 15 amino acids. Seattle enrolled patients during active infection and tracked them longitudinally.

The V call is TRBV27, the J call TRBJ1-2; tentative D call: TRBD1 (6 bases). Source material: peripheral blood. The sequence was obtained from a woman aged 65 to 85 with COVID-19, enrolled during active disease. The CDR3 bases are TGTGCCAGCAGTTACGAGGCCCAGGGGCATTATGGCTACACCTTC. Encoded protein: CASSYEAQGHYGYTF.